This T cell receptor (beta chain) was sequenced in a study of identical twins. General observations from the study: Beta out-of-frame sequences displayed a weaker excess of sharing between twins. Insertion counts were lower in abundant cord blood beta clonotypes, a trend that memory repertoires did not show. Low generation-probability sequences were in excess among twin-shared out-of-frame alpha sequences. In zero-insertion analyses, partial confounding could arise from invariant MAIT and iNKT cells.

This clonotype has a count of ten or more. Its antigen is unknown. TCRdb reanalysed the 5' RACE reads using MiXCR and keeps one entry per CDR3 protein. The sample includes 230,000 or so distinct CDR3 sequences, approximately 8.6% of them seen just once. V was pared by 7 bases and J by 4 bases, with 11 bases between. This CDR3 has 13 amino acids. CDR1 is MNHNS and CDR2 is SASEGT in the germline V gene. This sample was also put to use in a study of yellow fever vaccine responses in identical twins.

The V call is TRBV6-1, the J call TRBJ2-1; no clear D gene. The source material was CD8+ T cells sorted from blood. This TCR came from a woman between 18 and 30 years old in good health. CDR3 region: CASNNRKYNEQFF. The CDR3 coding sequence is TGTGCCAGCAATAACAGAAAGTACAATGAGCAGTTCTTC.